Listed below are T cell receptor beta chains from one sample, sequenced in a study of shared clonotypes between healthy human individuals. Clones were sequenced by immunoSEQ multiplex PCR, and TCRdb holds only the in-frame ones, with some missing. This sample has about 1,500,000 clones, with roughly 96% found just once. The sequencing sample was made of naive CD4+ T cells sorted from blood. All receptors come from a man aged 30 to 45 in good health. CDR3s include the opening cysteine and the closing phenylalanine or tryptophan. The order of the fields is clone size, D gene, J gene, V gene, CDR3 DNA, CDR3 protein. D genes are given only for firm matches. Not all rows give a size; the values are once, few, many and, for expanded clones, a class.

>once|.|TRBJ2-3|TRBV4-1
TGCGCCAGCAGCCAAGTTGGAACTAGCCGGGGAGGAGATACGCAGTATTTT
CASSQVGTSRGGDTQYF
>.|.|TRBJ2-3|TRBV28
TGTGCCAGCAATGCAGCCGCGGGTACGCAGTATTTT
CASNAAAGTQYF
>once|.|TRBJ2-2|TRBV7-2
TGTGCCAGCAGCTTCCTCCAAAACATGAACGCCGGGGAGCTGTTTTTT
CASSFLQNMNAGELFF
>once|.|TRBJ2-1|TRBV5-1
TGCGCCAGCAGCCATGGCCGGGCCGCCTACAATGAGCAGTTCTTC
CASSHGRAAYNEQFF
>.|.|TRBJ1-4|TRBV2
TGTGCCAGCAGTGAGTGGGTGTCTGAAAAACTGTTTTTT
CASSEWVSEKLFF
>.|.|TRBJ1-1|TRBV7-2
TGTGCCAGCAGCTTTCAAGTGAACACTGAAGCTTTCTTT
CASSFQVNTEAFF
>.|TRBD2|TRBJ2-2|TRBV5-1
TGCGCCAGCAGCTCAGGACTGAGGGCGGGAGCGAACACCGGGGAGCTGTTTTTT
CASSSGLRAGANTGELFF
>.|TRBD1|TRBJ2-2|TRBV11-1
TGTGCCAGCAGCTCAACGGGCTGGGACAGGAACACCGGGGAGCTGTTTTTT
CASSSTGWDRNTGELFF
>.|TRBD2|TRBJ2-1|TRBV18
TGTGCCAGCTCACCGAGGCGGGAGGGCTTCCATGAGCAGTTCTTC
CASSPRREGFHEQFF
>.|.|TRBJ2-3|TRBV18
TGTGCCAGCTCCCGGCCCCGGGAAGGACGGACAGATACGCAGTATTTT
CASSRPREGRTDTQYF
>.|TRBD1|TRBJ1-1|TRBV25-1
TGTGCCAGCAGTGAATTTGGAGGGGGCACATCCGAAGCTTTCTTT
CASSEFGGGTSEAFF
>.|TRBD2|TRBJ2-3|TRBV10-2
TGCGCCAGCAGTGAAGGACTAGTCTGGTCCCCAGATACGCAGTATTTT
CASSEGLVWSPDTQYF
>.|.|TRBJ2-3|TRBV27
TGTGCCAGCAGTTTGTCAGCTCCCTATGCTACGAGAAGCCCCACGGATACGCAGTATTTT
CASSLSAPYATRSPTDTQYF
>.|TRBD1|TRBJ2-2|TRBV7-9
TGTGCCAGCAGCACAAAGACAGGGGGGAACACCGGGGAGCTGTTTTTT
CASSTKTGGNTGELFF
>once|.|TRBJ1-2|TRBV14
TGTGCCAGCAGCCAAGAAAGAACTAACTATGGCTACACCTTC
CASSQERTNYGYTF
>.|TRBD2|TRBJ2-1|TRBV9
TGTGCCAGCACCAAGTCCGGGACTAACTCCTACAATGAGCAGTTCTTC
CASTKSGTNSYNEQFF
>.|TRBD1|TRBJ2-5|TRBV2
TGTGCCAGCAGTGAATTATACAGGGGCGGAAAGACCCAGTACTTC
CASSELYRGGKTQYF
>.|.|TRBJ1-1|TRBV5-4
TGTGCCAGCAGCTTGTATACGGGATTCAATGAAGCTTTCTTT
CASSLYTGFNEAFF
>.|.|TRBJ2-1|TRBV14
TGTGCCAGCAGCAGGATGAGCTCCTACAATGAGCAGTTCTTC
CASSRMSSYNEQFF
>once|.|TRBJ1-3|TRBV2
TGTGCCAGCAGGGACAATGGAAACACCATATATTTT
CASRDNGNTIYF
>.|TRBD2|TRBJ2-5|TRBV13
TGTGCCAGCAGCAGACACCGGGAGGGAGAGACCCAGTACTTC
CASSRHREGETQYF
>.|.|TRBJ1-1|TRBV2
TGTGCCAGCAGCCAGGAGAGGACTGAAGCTTTCTTT
CASSQERTEAFF
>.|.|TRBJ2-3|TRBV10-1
TGCGCCAGCAGTGATTACCGCCTAGCCGACACAGATACGCAGTATTTT
CASSDYRLADTDTQYF
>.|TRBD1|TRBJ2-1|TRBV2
TGTGCCAGCGGGGTTAGGACAGGGACCTACAATGAGCAGTTCTTC
CASGVRTGTYNEQFF
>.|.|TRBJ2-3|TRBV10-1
TGCGCCAGCAGTGAGTCGAACGCCGGGACTCAGGATACGCAGTATTTT
CASSESNAGTQDTQYF
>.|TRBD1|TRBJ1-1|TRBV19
TGTGCCAGTAGGGAAACAGGGGTAGGCATGAACACTGAAGCTTTCTTT
CASRETGVGMNTEAFF
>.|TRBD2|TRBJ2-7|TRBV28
TGTGCCAGCAGTCTACCTCTAGCGGGAGTGAGGGAGCAGTACTTC
CASSLPLAGVREQYF